This T cell receptor beta chain was sequenced in a study of blood T cell repertoires in COVID-19. Study at large: There were acute and convalescent COVID-19 samples, and they came from the United States, Italy and Spain.

J was trimmed by 6 bases and V by 3 bases; bases with no gene match: 6. The CDR3 sequence is 14 residues long. CDR1 and CDR2 from the germline V gene are GTSNPN and SVGIG (reference sequence). Original data processing: Reference gene primer amplification yielded estimated nucleated cell counts. TCRdb's table, derived via immunoSEQ multiplex PCR, lists solely in-frame clones and lacks some. That table is the source of V, J and clone size, and D and trimming were worked out from the DNA. Here the sample spans about 180,000 clones, 86% being singletons. The rearrangement links TRBV30 to TRBJ1-5, with 9 bases lining up with TRBD1. The sample taken for sequencing was peripheral blood. This clonotype originated in a woman aged 25 to 39 with active or convalescent COVID-19. The CDR3 spells CAWRGQGVSQPQHF. The CDR3 bases are TGTGCCTGGAGGGGACAGGGCGTAAGTCAGCCCCAGCATTTT. The full variable domain, its missing parts supplied by reference TRBV30 and TRBJ1-5, is SQTIHQWPATLVQPVGSPLSLECTVEGTSNPNLYWYRQAAGRGLQLLFYSVGIGQISSEVPQNLSASRPQDRQFILSSKKLLLSDSGFYLCAWRGQGVSQPQHFGDGTRLSIL.